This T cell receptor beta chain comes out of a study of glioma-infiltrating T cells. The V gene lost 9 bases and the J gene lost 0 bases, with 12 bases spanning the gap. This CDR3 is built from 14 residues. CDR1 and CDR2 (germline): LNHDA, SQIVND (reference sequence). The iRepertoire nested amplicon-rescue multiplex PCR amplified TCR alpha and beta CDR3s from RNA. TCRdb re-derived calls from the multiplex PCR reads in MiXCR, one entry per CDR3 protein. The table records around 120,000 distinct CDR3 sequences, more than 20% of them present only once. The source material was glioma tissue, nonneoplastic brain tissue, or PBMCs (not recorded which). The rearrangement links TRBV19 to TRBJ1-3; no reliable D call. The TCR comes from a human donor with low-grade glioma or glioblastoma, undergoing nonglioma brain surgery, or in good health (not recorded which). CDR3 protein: CASLDGSSGNTIYF. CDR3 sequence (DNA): TGTGCCAGCTTAGACGGGAGCTCTGGAAACACCATATATTTT.